The 28 T cell receptor beta chains listed next were all sequenced from one sample in a study of shared clonotypes between healthy human individuals. Profiling relied on immunoSEQ multiplex PCR, and the TCRdb table lists in-frame clones only, not all of them. The sample lists 2 million to 2.5 million clones, about 92% occurring once. The naive CD8 subset, CD45RO-negative cells positively selected for CCR7, excluded terminally differentiated effector memory CD45RA+ cells. The sequencing sample was made of naive CD8+ T cells from PBMCs. These receptors came from a man aged 18 to 35 in good health. Some clones in this sample may be carry-over from other donors' samples.

Concerning this clone: Other DNA sequences of this sample code for an identical CDR3. The genes are TRBV6-5 and TRBJ2-5; D assignment may be TRBD1 or TRBD2 (5 bases each). The CDR3 extends over 14 amino acids. Trimming shortened V by 0 bases and J by 2 bases, and 7 bases separated the two germline ends. Germline lookup yields CDR1 MNHEY and CDR2 SVGAGI. The CDR3 nucleotides read TGTGCCAGCAGTTACTCGGGACCTCAAGAGACCCAGTACTTC. Translated, it gives CASSYSGPQETQYF.

V usage is TRBV28 and J usage is TRBJ2-3, with TRBD2 matching 14 bases. Per germline, CDR1 MDHEN and CDR2 SYDVKM. V lost 5 bases and J lost 6; bases outside the gene matches: 7. The CDR3 spans 16 residues. The DNA for the CDR3 is TGTGCCAGCAGTCCCATAGGACTAGCGGGAGGTGATACGCAGTATTTT. This codes for CASSPIGLAGGDTQYF.

The V gene is TRBV7-9, the J gene TRBJ2-5; D not certain. In germline, CDR1 is SEHNR, CDR2 FQNEAQ (reference sequence). The CDR3 is 15 residues long. V lost 4 bases, J lost 5 bases, and 17 bases lay in between. Here the CDR3 reads CASSSFGRAGETQYF. The CDR3 DNA sequence: TGTGCCAGCAGCTCGTTCGGCCGGGCAGGTGAGACCCAGTACTTC. Full variable domain (missing parts from reference TRBV7-9 and TRBJ2-5): DTGVSQNPRHKITKRGQNVTFRCDPISEHNRLYWYRQTLGQGPEFLTYFQNEAQLEKSRLLSDRFSAERPKGSFSTLEIQRTEQGDSAMYLCASSSFGRAGETQYFGPGTRLLVL.

The genes are TRBV25-1 and TRBJ2-1, with D unresolved. Germline CDR1 and CDR2: MGHDK and SYGVNS. The CDR3 length is 12 residues. V lost 6 bases and J 8 bases, leaving 11 bases between the germline ends. CDR3 sequence (DNA): TGTGCCAGCAGCGCCTATGGCCATGAGCAGTTCTTC. This codes for CASSAYGHEQFF.

The rearrangement uses TRBV19 and TRBJ1-5, with a weak D call TRBD1 (5 bases). From germline, CDR1 is LNHDA and CDR2 SQIVND (reference sequence). This CDR3 has 16 amino acids. V lost 6 bases, J lost 3 bases, and 18 bases lay in between. The CDR3 region has the DNA TGTGCCAGTAGGGAGGTTTCCCGGGGCCTCAATCAGCCCCAGCATTTT. Amino acid sequence: CASREVSRGLNQPQHF.

The rearrangement joins TRBV5-8 to TRBJ2-3; tentative D call: TRBD2 (6 bases). Germline V gene lookup returns CDR1 SGHTS and CDR2 YDEGEE. With 0 bases removed from V and 0 bases from J, the gap between germline ends came to 8 bases. The CDR3 is made up of 15 amino acids. The CDR3 nucleotides read TGTGCCAGCAGCTTGGCGGGACTGAGCACAGATACGCAGTATTTT. It encodes CASSLAGLSTDTQYF.

This chain links TRBV19 with TRBJ2-1; TRBD2 matches at 14 bases. J was trimmed by 6 bases and V by 6 bases; bases with no gene match: 7. CDR1 is LNHDA and CDR2 is SQIVND in the germline V gene (reference sequence). The CDR3 has 16 residues. CDR3 DNA: TGTGCCAGTAGGCTTACCGGGACTAGCGGGAGCAATGAGCAGTTCTTC. Protein: CASRLTGTSGSNEQFF.

The chain uses TRBV28 and TRBJ2-5; 8 positions match TRBD2. The CDR3 runs 16 residues. Trimming took 4 bases from V and 5 from J; bases not matched to a gene: 12. CDR1 is MDHEN and CDR2 is SYDVKM in the germline V gene. CDR3 DNA sequence: TGTGCCAGCAGTTCTGGGCGGGAGGATGTGAGTGAGACCCAGTACTTC. As protein: CASSSGREDVSETQYF.

The chain is built from TRBV7-6 and TRBJ1-3, with D hard to call. The CDR3 spans 16 residues. Germline lookup yields CDR1 SGHVS and CDR2 FNYEAQ. The germline V and J ends were trimmed by 5 bases and 0 bases, with 14 bases remaining between them. The CDR3 DNA reads as TGTGCCAGCAGCCCTTGGAGGGCAGACTCTGGAAACACCATATATTTT. It translates to CASSPWRADSGNTIYF.

V is TRBV7-9 and J is TRBJ2-1; TRBD2 aligns across 7 bases. Losses at the gene ends were 0 bases for V and 3 bases for J; bases not matched to a gene: 2. The CDR3 consists of 15 residues. Germline V gene data show CDR1 as SEHNR and CDR2 as FQNEAQ (reference sequence). In DNA form, the CDR3 reads TGTGCCAGCAGCTTAGCCCTAGCGGACTACAATGAGCAGTTCTTC. Translating it yields CASSLALADYNEQFF.

The V and J genes are TRBV6-5 and TRBJ2-5, with unresolved D. The end of the DNA fits TRBJ2-7 better, so the J call may be wrong. CDR1 and CDR2 (germline): MNHEY, SVGAGI. The CDR3 is 15 amino acids. DNA for the CDR3: TGTGCCAGCAGCATGGCACTGAGAATCTCCTACGAGCAGTACTTC. It encodes CASSMALRISYEQYF.

This chain links TRBV4-3 with TRBJ1-1, with no clear D. Trimming removed 0 bases from V and 3 bases from J, with 8 bases in between. This CDR3 region has 14 residues. Per germline, CDR1 LGHNA and CDR2 YSLEER. The DNA for the CDR3 is TGCGCCAGCAGCCAAGACCCGGGGTACACTGAAGCTTTCTTT. Translation gives CASSQDPGYTEAFF.

This clone was seen a few times. The rearrangement uses TRBV10-1 and TRBJ1-5, with 8 positions matching TRBD1. Germline CDR1 and CDR2: WNHNN and SYGVQD (reference sequence). This CDR3 comprises 14 residues. V shed 10 bases and J 5 bases; nucleotides not matched to a gene: 10. In DNA, the CDR3 is TGCGCCACTAGAGGCAGGGGGCCTGATCAGCCCCAGCATTTT. Amino acids: CATRGRGPDQPQHF.

The genes are TRBV9 and TRBJ2-1, with TRBD2 identical over 9 bases. Germline trimming cut 3 bases from V and 10 bases from J; bases unmatched to any gene: 11. CDR1 is SGDLS and CDR2 is YYNGEE in the germline V gene. The CDR3 extends over 15 amino acids. The CDR3 loop is CASSADSGLALEQFF. As DNA, the CDR3 is TGTGCCAGCAGCGCCGATAGCGGACTAGCGCTCGAGCAGTTCTTC.

The CDR3 DNA reads as TGTGCCAGCATCAGGGGTTCTGAAGCTTTCTTT. It yields the protein CASIRGSEAFF. The chain uses TRBV27 and TRBJ1-1, with a possible D match to TRBD1 (6 bases). V was shortened by 7 bases and J by 6 bases, with 9 bases between the two germline ends. Germline CDR1 and CDR2: MNHEY and SMNVEV (reference sequence). The CDR3 spans 11 residues.

This clone appeared a single time. The rearrangement uses TRBV7-3 and TRBJ2-7, with D hard to call. Germline loops: CDR1 SGHTA, CDR2 FQGTGA. V dropped 2 bases and J dropped 5 bases, with 10 bases sitting between them. This CDR3 contains 13 residues. CDR3 in DNA: TGTGCCAGCAGCTTAGGCAGGCTCGACGAGCAGTACTTC. Protein: CASSLGRLDEQYF.

V and J are TRBV5-1 and TRBJ2-3; TRBD2 matches 9 bases. Germline V lookup: CDR1 SGHRS, CDR2 YFSETQ. Trimming removed 0 bases from V and 5 bases from J; junction bases left unmatched: 4. The CDR3 contains 15 residues. CDR3 in amino acids: CASSLGETSGDTQYF. DNA of the CDR3: TGCGCCAGCAGCTTGGGGGAGACTAGCGGAGATACGCAGTATTTT.

This clone was observed once. J is TRBJ2-1 and V is TRBV19, with a weak D call TRBD1 (5 bases). The CDR3 totals 11 residues. The germline V and J ends were trimmed by 6 bases and 8 bases, with 8 bases remaining between them. The germline gives CDR1 LNHDA, CDR2 SQIVND (reference sequence). In DNA, the CDR3 is TGTGCCAGTAGAGACAGTTATGAGCAGTTCTTC. Encoded protein: CASRDSYEQFF.

V is TRBV9 and J is TRBJ1-1; 7 positions match TRBD1. Germline V CDR1 and CDR2: SGDLS, YYNGEE. CDR3 length equals 16 residues. V lost 4 bases and J lost 3; bases outside the gene matches: 12. CDR3 nucleotides: TGTGCCAGCAGCCCACCCTTTGGGACAGTTGACACTGAAGCTTTCTTT. This sequence encodes CASSPPFGTVDTEAFF.

The CDR3 region has the DNA TGTGCCAGCAGCTTACCCGGGGACGCCTACGAGCAGTACTTC. Protein: CASSLPGDAYEQYF. V usage is TRBV7-9 and J usage is TRBJ2-7, with D possibly being TRBD1 or TRBD2 (5 bases each). Germline lookup yields CDR1 SEHNR and CDR2 FQNEAQ (reference sequence). The CDR3 extends over 14 amino acids. Trimming took off 2 bases at V and 2 bases at J, with 10 bases between the two ends.

For this clone: Other DNA sequences within the sample encode an identical CDR3. J is TRBJ2-7 and V is TRBV9; maybe TRBD2 (5 bases). The germline V gene has CDR1 SGDLS and CDR2 YYNGEE. The CDR3 runs 13 residues. The V end was cut by 4 bases, the J end by 2 bases, with 10 bases between. The CDR3 DNA sequence: TGTGCCAGCAGCCCGGACTCGGCCTACGAGCAGTACTTC. This codes for CASSPDSAYEQYF.

V and J are TRBV5-1 and TRBJ2-1, with a tentative D call TRBD2 (5 bases). The V and J ends lost 4 bases and 9 bases respectively, with 32 bases between them. Germline V CDR1 and CDR2: SGHRS, YFSETQ. This CDR3 has 19 residues. The CDR3 loop is CASSPDGPSPAPLQGEQFF. The CDR3 DNA reads TGCGCCAGCAGCCCGGACGGGCCTAGCCCGGCTCCTCTACAAGGTGAGCAGTTCTTC.

V gene TRBV4-1 combines with J gene TRBJ2-7; 9 nucleotides align to TRBD1. This CDR3 comprises 14 residues. Germline V CDR1 and CDR2: MGHRA, YSYEKL. V was pared by 6 bases and J by 6 bases, with 9 bases of the junction left unmatched. CDR3 protein: CASRLRDRAPEQYF. For the CDR3, the DNA is TGCGCCAGCAGACTCCGGGACAGGGCACCCGAGCAGTACTTC.

This clone has a handful of counts. The genes are TRBV7-9 and TRBJ2-3, with 14 bases fitting TRBD2. After removal of 4 bases from V and 14 bases from J, the junction contained 2 bases not matched to a gene. Germline CDR1 and CDR2: SEHNR and FQNEAQ (reference sequence). The length of the CDR3 is 12 residues. CDR3 bases: TGTGCCAGCAGCTCGGGACTAGCGGGAGCGTATTTT. Residues: CASSSGLAGAYF.

The CDR3, as DNA: TGTGCCAGCAGTCGCCCCGTAGCTGAAGCTTTCTTT. Amino acids: CASSRPVAEAFF. V and J are TRBV7-9 and TRBJ1-1; D is undetermined. The germline CDR1 and CDR2 sequences are SEHNR and FQNEAQ (reference sequence). Trimming left V 6 bases short and J 6 bases short, with 11 bases between. CDR3 length: 12 amino acids.

In this sample, this clone turned up once. Germline and junction disagree at one end, which may indicate a read error. The genes are TRBV27 and TRBJ2-4; 8 positions match TRBD1. There are 12 residues in the CDR3. Germline lookup yields CDR1 MNHEY and CDR2 SMNVEV (reference sequence). In DNA form, the CDR3 reads TGTGCCAGCAACGCGCTTGGGGGACAGGTTGACTTC. This codes for CASNALGGQVDF.

The sample holds a few counts of this clone. This sequence joins TRBV28 and TRBJ1-1, with D unclear. Germline CDR1 reads MDHEN; CDR2 reads SYDVKM. This CDR3 comprises 12 residues. V shed 4 bases and J shed 6 bases, with 9 bases lying between them. CDR3 DNA: TGTGCCAGCAGTTCTCGGGGAGCTGAAGCTTTCTTT. Translation: CASSSRGAEAFF.

The rearrangement joins TRBV27 to TRBJ2-1; 12 bases line up with TRBD2. Per germline, CDR1 MNHEY and CDR2 SMNVEV (reference sequence). The CDR3 consists of 16 residues. V was pared by 5 bases and J by 4 bases, with 6 bases of the junction left unmatched. CDR3 nucleotide sequence: TGTGCCAGCAGTACCCGGACTAGCGGGGATTACAATGAGCAGTTCTTC. Amino acids: CASSTRTSGDYNEQFF.